Listed here are 30 T cell receptor beta chains from one sample, sequenced in a study of T cell clonality in common variable immunodeficiency. The protocol was immunoSEQ multiplex PCR, while the TCRdb copy is restricted to in-frame clones and leaves out a portion. The table records some 80,000 clones without singletons, the ten largest covering around 0.82%. Sample: peripheral blood mononuclear cells. The receptors originated from a person aged 18-69 years in good health.

This clone has at least ten counts. The read ends 3 residues shy of where the CDR3 ends; the end is completed using the germline J gene. The chain is built from TRBV7-3 and TRBJ2-6; D unclear. Trimming shortened V by 3 bases and J by 2 bases, and 2 bases separated the two germline ends. The length of the CDR3 is 13 residues. Germline values: CDR1 SGHTA, CDR2 FQGTGA. CDR3 residues: CASSFTGANVLTF. Partial CDR3 DNA: TGTGCCAGCAGCTTTACTGGGGCCAACGTC.

The sample holds many counts of this clone. The CDR3 goes on 3 residues after the read ends, and that part is filled in from the germline J gene. This sequence joins TRBV5-1 and TRBJ1-2; TRBD1 is a possible D gene (5 bases). This CDR3 has 15 residues. Germline lookup yields CDR1 SGHRS and CDR2 YFSETQ. This chain's CDR3 is CASSLVGEGAGGYTF. Incomplete CDR3 DNA: TGCGCCAGCAGCTTGGTCGGTGAAGGGGCCGGGGGC.

This clone has ten or more counts. The read falls 3 residues short of the CDR3 end, and the missing part is taken from the germline J gene. The rearrangement uses TRBV9 and TRBJ2-1; 7 bases agree with TRBD1. The germline CDR1 and CDR2 sequences are SGDLS and YYNGEE. The junction had 12 bases not matched to a gene; V was cut back by 4 bases and J by 2 bases. This CDR3 spans 17 amino acids. CDR3 DNA, as far as it was read: TGTGCCAGCAGCTTCTACCCCTTGACAGGGACCTACAATGAG. Protein: CASSFYPLTGTYNE. Given in full, the CDR3 is CASSFYPLTGTYNEQFF. Combining the CDR3 with reference TRBV9 and TRBJ2-1 gives the whole variable domain DSGVTQTPKHLITATGQRVTLRCSPRSGDLSVYWYQQSLDQGLQFLIQYYNGEERAKGNILERFSAQQFPDLHSELNLSSLELGDSALYFCASSFYPLTGTYNEQFFGPGTRLTVL.

This clone occurred many times. The CDR3 end lies 3 residues beyond the end of the read and is filled in from the germline J gene. This chain uses TRBV20-1 with TRBJ1-3; TRBD1 matches at 7 bases. Germline V gene data show CDR1 as DFQATT and CDR2 as SNEGSKA (reference sequence). Trimming took 0 bases from V and 0 from J; bases not matched to a gene: 5. This CDR3 has 16 amino acids. CDR3 bases read: TGCAGTGCTAGAGACAGGACAGGTCTCTCTGGAAACACC. This sequence encodes CSARDRTGLSGNT. The complete CDR3 reads CSARDRTGLSGNTIYF.

This clone was recorded many times. The missing CDR3 end, 3 residues past where the read stops, is filled in from the germline J gene. The genes are TRBV30 and TRBJ1-2; D unclear. Looked up from germline, CDR1 is GTSNPN and CDR2 is SVGIG (reference sequence). The CDR3 is 13 residues long. V was pared by 0 bases and J by 2 bases, with 7 bases between. The DNA read from the CDR3 is TGTGCCTGGAGTGTACTAGGGAACTATGGC. Translating gives CAWSVLGNYG. The whole CDR3 sequence reads CAWSVLGNYGYTF.

This clone was seen repeatedly, ten times or more. Sequencing ends 3 residues short of the CDR3 end; the germline J gene provides the rest. The chain combines TRBV7-8 with TRBJ2-5; TRBD2 might be the D (6 bases). V shed 4 bases and J shed 5 bases, with 14 bases lying between them. The CDR3 loop spans 14 amino acids. Germline V gene lookup returns CDR1 SGHVS and CDR2 FQNEAQ. CDR3 protein: CASSWASAPETQYF. The sequenced part of the CDR3 DNA is TGTGCCAGCAGCTGGGCTAGCGCCCCTGAGACC.

This clone showed up many times. The read terminates 3 residues before the CDR3 end, so the remaining end is supplied by the germline J gene. The chain combines TRBV19 with TRBJ2-2; 7 bases are shared with TRBD1. J gave up 5 bases and V 10 bases, and 4 bases lay outside the gene matches. The V gene's germline CDR1 is LNHDA and CDR2 SQIVND (reference sequence). The CDR3 sequence is 12 residues long. Incomplete CDR3 DNA: TGTGCCATTATACAGGGGACCGGGGAG. Protein: CAIIQGTGE. The CDR3 reads in full as CAIIQGTGELFF.

This clone was seen a handful of times. The read gets to within 3 residues of the CDR3 end, and the germline J gene fills in the rest. This chain joins TRBV29-1 and TRBJ1-2, with a tentative D call TRBD1 (6 bases). Trimming cost V 7 bases and J 3 bases, with 12 bases left between them. The germline V gene encodes CDR1 SQVTM and CDR2 ANQGSEA. CDR3 length: 12 amino acids. CDR3 in amino acids: CSGTRTDYGYTF. Incomplete CDR3 DNA: TGCAGCGGTACCAGGACAGACTATGGC.

At least ten counts were recorded for this clone. The CDR3 end is not reached by the read, which stops 3 residues before it; the germline J gene fills it in. This chain connects TRBV19 to TRBJ2-7, with D possibly being TRBD2 (6 bases). With 1 base removed from V and 5 bases from J, the gap between germline ends came to 18 bases. Germline assignment: CDR1 LNHDA and CDR2 SQIVND (reference sequence). This CDR3 has 16 residues. Incomplete CDR3 DNA: TGTGCCAGTAGTATAGGATCCCGGCTCGGAGGGGACGAG. Amino acids: CASSIGSRLGGDE. The whole CDR3 is CASSIGSRLGGDEQYF.

This clone was picked up many times. The missing CDR3 end, 3 residues past where the read stops, is filled in from the germline J gene. The chain is built from TRBV12-3 or TRBV12-4 and TRBJ2-3, with TRBD2 as a possible D gene (5 bases). Trimming cost V 7 bases and J 3 bases, with 17 bases left between them. This CDR3 comprises 15 residues. CDR3 protein: CASTILRGPTDTQYF. The CDR3 DNA, read in part, is TGTGCCAGCACCATCCTCCGAGGGCCAACAGATACG.

This clone was seen ten or more times. From the germline J gene comes the end of the CDR3, since the read stops 3 residues before it. The chain carries TRBV18 and TRBJ2-5; D may be TRBD1 (6 bases). Germline CDR1 is KGHSH and CDR2 is LQKENI. V lost 4 bases to trimming and J lost 2 bases, with 11 bases between them. The CDR3 is 14 residues long. CDR3 bases read: TGTGCCAGCTCACTGAGAGGGGGACAAGAGACC. Residues: CASSLRGGQET. The entire CDR3 is CASSLRGGQETQYF.

This clone has ten or more counts. The CDR3 extends 3 residues past the end of the read, so its final part is completed from the germline J gene. V and J are TRBV12-3 or TRBV12-4 and TRBJ2-7, with 10 bases that match TRBD1. J gave up 2 bases and V 7 bases, and 5 bases lay outside the gene matches. This CDR3 is 14 amino acids long. CDR3 loop: CASTMGQGTYEQYF. CDR3 DNA, as far as it was read: TGTGCCAGCACTATGGGACAGGGGACCTACGAG.

This clone was recorded at least ten times. The missing CDR3 end, 3 residues past where the read stops, is filled in from the germline J gene. The chain links TRBV19 to TRBJ2-2, with 7 nucleotides matching TRBD2. Germline V CDR1 and CDR2: LNHDA, SQIVND (reference sequence). CDR3 length equals 18 residues. V was clipped by 5 bases and J by 0 bases; unmatched bases: 12. CDR3 bases read: TGTGCCAGTAGTTCCCCGGCCCGCGGGGGACCGAACACCGGGGAG. This encodes CASSSPARGGPNTGE. The CDR3 reads in full as CASSSPARGGPNTGELFF.

This clone was recorded at least ten times. The CDR3 extends 3 residues past the end of the read, so its final part is completed from the germline J gene. The rearrangement joins TRBV7-2 to TRBJ2-5; the match to TRBD2 covers 13 bases. The J segment lost 5 bases and the V segment lost 4 bases, leaving 4 bases of the junction unmatched. Germline CDR1 reads SGHTA; CDR2 reads FQGNSA. The CDR3 has 15 amino acids. CDR3 protein: CASSWTSGSDETQYF. CDR3 DNA, as far as it was read: TGTGCCAGCAGCTGGACTAGCGGGAGCGATGAGACC.

The table lists this clone with many counts. The read ends 3 residues shy of where the CDR3 ends; the end is completed using the germline J gene. The V and J genes are TRBV18 and TRBJ1-6; D unclear. V lost 6 bases, J lost 6 bases, and 12 bases lay in between. CDR1 KGHSH and CDR2 LQKENI come from the germline V gene. The CDR3 totals 14 residues. CDR3 sequence reads: CASSPGRGNSPLHF. The part of the CDR3 DNA that was read is TGTGCCAGCTCGCCTGGACGGGGTAATTCACCC.

This clone was seen at least ten times. The observed sequence ends 3 residues before the CDR3 terminus, with the missing tail filled in from the germline J gene. V is TRBV2 and J is TRBJ2-1, with unresolved D. Trimming stripped 4 bases from V and 8 bases from J, with 12 bases between. The CDR3 contains 13 residues. Germline values: CDR1 SNHLY, CDR2 FYNNEI. The CDR3 bases that were read are TGTGCCAGCAGTGTCGAGGTTGTGGATGAG. It translates to CASSVEVVDE. The full-length CDR3 reads as CASSVEVVDEQFF.

This clone occurred many times. The CDR3 end falls 3 residues outside the read, so it is completed with the germline J gene. The genes are TRBV2 and TRBJ2-2; D is perhaps TRBD2 (6 bases). This CDR3 spans 14 amino acids. The ends were cut back, 7 bases at V and 5 bases at J, with 14 bases in the middle. Germline assignment: CDR1 SNHLY and CDR2 FYNNEI. CDR3 sequence: CASTPEGLTGELFF. The part of the CDR3 DNA that was read is TGTGCCAGCACCCCGGAGGGGTTAACCGGGGAG.

This clone was detected ten times or more. The sequence runs out 3 residues before the end of the CDR3; the remainder is reconstructed from the germline J gene. The chain carries TRBV30 and TRBJ2-7; possibly TRBD2 for D (6 bases). CDR1 is GTSNPN, CDR2 SVGIG, per germline (reference sequence). V was cut by 4 bases and J by 3 bases, with 10 bases left in between. The CDR3 length is 12 residues. The sequenced CDR3 bases are TGTGCCTGGACGAGCGGGCTCTACGAG. It translates to CAWTSGLYE. The whole CDR3 protein is CAWTSGLYEQYF.

This clone occurred many times. The read terminates 3 residues ahead of where the CDR3 ends, so the germline J gene completes it. V usage is TRBV19 and J usage is TRBJ2-3, with 11 positions matching TRBD2. After removal of 7 bases from V and 3 bases from J, the junction contained 9 bases not matched to a gene. The CDR3 sequence is 16 residues long. The germline V gene has CDR1 LNHDA and CDR2 SQIVND (reference sequence). The part of the CDR3 DNA that was read is TGTGCCAGTACTTCACTAGCGGGAGTAGCGACAGATACG. Translated: CASTSLAGVATDT. The full CDR3 sequence reads CASTSLAGVATDTQYF.

This clone was seen ten or more times. The read terminates 3 residues ahead of where the CDR3 ends, so the germline J gene completes it. V and J are TRBV5-1 and TRBJ2-3, with a weak D call TRBD2 (6 bases). CDR1 is SGHRS, CDR2 YFSETQ, per germline. This CDR3 is built from 16 residues. The germline V and J ends were trimmed by 6 bases and 2 bases, with 19 bases remaining between them. Incomplete CDR3 DNA: TGCGCCAGCAAAACTGCAGAACTAGCACACACAGATACG. It is translated as CASKTAELAHTDT. The whole CDR3 sequence is CASKTAELAHTDTQYF.

At least ten counts were recorded for this clone. Read data end 3 residues before the CDR3 end; the end is taken from the germline J gene. This chain joins TRBV15 and TRBJ1-5; D call uncertain. The CDR3 loop spans 14 amino acids. V shed 3 bases and J shed 6 bases, with 12 bases lying between them. Germline-derived CDR1 and CDR2 are LNHNV and YYDKDF (reference sequence). The CDR3 loop reads CATSRAVRGQPQHF. The DNA read from the CDR3 is TGTGCCACCAGCAGGGCCGTCCGAGGTCAGCCC. The full variable domain, completed using reference TRBV15 and TRBJ1-5, is DAMVIQNPRYQVTQFGKPVTLSCSQTLNHNVMYWYQQKSSQAPKLLFHYYDKDFNNEADTPDNFQSRRPNTSFCFLDIRSPGLGDTAMYLCATSRAVRGQPQHFGDGTRLSIL.

This clone was seen many times. Read coverage stops 3 residues before the CDR3 terminus; the germline J gene supplies the remainder. The chain recombines TRBV6-2 or TRBV6-3 with TRBJ2-1; D may be TRBD2 (7 bases). The CDR3 has 15 residues. Germline CDR1 is MNHEY and CDR2 is SVGEGT. Trimming cost V 6 bases and J 1 base, with 13 bases left between them. CDR3 bases read: TGTGCCAGCAGCCAGGCGGGGGCGTCCTACAATGAG. Its protein product is CASSQAGASYNE. The whole CDR3 is CASSQAGASYNEQFF.

This clone has at least ten counts. Sequencing ends 3 residues short of the CDR3 end; the germline J gene provides the rest. The chain combines TRBV5-1 with TRBJ2-6; 9 bases line up with TRBD1. V lost 0 bases to trimming and J lost 9 bases; unmatched junction nucleotides: 4. The CDR3 sequence is 15 residues long. In germline, CDR1 is SGHRS, CDR2 YFSETQ. The CDR3: CASSLDGQGSNVLTF. Partial CDR3 DNA: TGCGCCAGCAGCTTGGATGGACAGGGGAGCAACGTC.

This clone was observed at least ten times. With the read ending 3 residues before the CDR3 end, the germline J gene is used to fill in that end. V usage is TRBV20-1 and J usage is TRBJ1-1; 8 bases map to TRBD1. Germline V gene sequence: CDR1 DFQATT, CDR2 SNEGSKA (reference sequence). The CDR3 is 14 amino acids. The V and J ends lost 1 base and 5 bases, in that order; junction bases with no gene match: 6. The CDR3 loop is CSARGQGKVTEAFF. The sequenced CDR3 bases are TGCAGTGCTAGAGGACAGGGGAAGGTGACTGAA.

This clone has at least ten counts. The CDR3 end falls 3 residues outside the read, so it is completed with the germline J gene. This chain links TRBV7-3 with TRBJ1-2, with a possible D match to TRBD1 (6 bases). From germline, CDR1 is SGHTA and CDR2 FQGTGA. The CDR3 covers 12 residues. The V end was cut by 5 bases, the J end by 7 bases, with 11 bases between. CDR3: CASSPRTAGYTF. Incomplete CDR3 DNA: TGTGCCAGCAGCCCGAGGACAGCTGGC.

This clone was counted ten times or more. The read ends 3 residues before the CDR3 terminus; that terminus is restored from the germline J gene. The chain links TRBV5-6 to TRBJ1-5; 9 positions match TRBD1. The germline gives CDR1 SGHDT, CDR2 YYEEEE. J gave up 3 bases and V 4 bases, and 5 bases lay outside the gene matches. The CDR3 totals 15 residues. CDR3: CASSPGTGSNQPQHF. CDR3 DNA (partial): TGTGCCAGCAGCCCGGGGACAGGGTCCAATCAGCCC.

This clone was seen many times. The sequenced fragment ends 3 residues before the CDR3 boundary, so the rest is inferred from the germline J gene. The V gene is TRBV5-4, the J gene TRBJ2-7, with 11 bases that match TRBD1. J gave up 2 bases and V 4 bases, and 8 bases lay outside the gene matches. The V gene's germline CDR1 is SGHNT and CDR2 YYREEE (reference sequence). The CDR3 is made up of 16 amino acids. The CDR3 spells CASSTEPGQGAYEQYF. CDR3 bases read: TGTGCCAGCAGCACTGAACCGGGACAGGGGGCCTACGAG.

This clone was detected ten times or more. The observed sequence ends 3 residues before the CDR3 terminus, with the missing tail filled in from the germline J gene. The rearrangement uses TRBV6-2 or TRBV6-3 and TRBJ1-5; the match to TRBD1 covers 10 bases. The J segment lost 6 bases and the V segment lost 4 bases, leaving 9 bases of the junction unmatched. Germline V gene lookup returns CDR1 MNHEY and CDR2 SVGEGT. The CDR3 spans 16 residues. The CDR3 reads CASSLRQGARVQPQHF. The DNA read from the CDR3 is TGTGCCAGCAGTTTAAGACAGGGGGCCCGAGTTCAGCCC.

This clone was seen repeatedly, ten times or more. The read stops 3 residues short of the end of the CDR3; the missing end is completed from the germline J gene. V is TRBV20-1 and J is TRBJ1-2; maybe TRBD1 (5 bases). This CDR3 has 12 residues. With 5 bases removed from V and 3 bases from J, the gap between germline ends came to 10 bases. Germline lookup yields CDR1 DFQATT and CDR2 SNEGSKA (reference sequence). The DNA read from the CDR3 is TGCAGTGCTCCGGGGGAGCACTATGGC. Its translation: CSAPGEHYG. The full CDR3 reads CSAPGEHYGYTF.

In its sample, this clone was seen many times. The CDR3 end falls 3 residues outside the read, so it is completed with the germline J gene. The rearrangement joins TRBV2 to TRBJ1-5; D not certain. Germline V gives CDR1 SNHLY, CDR2 FYNNEI. Trimming took off 7 bases at V and 3 bases at J, with 7 bases between the two ends. The CDR3 spans 12 residues. This CDR3 reads CASNRVNQPQHF. The part of the CDR3 DNA that was read is TGTGCCAGCAATAGGGTCAATCAGCCC.